These 21 T cell receptor beta chains came from one sample sequenced in a study of identical twins. MiXCR, applied by TCRdb to the 5' RACE reads, yields one record per CDR3 protein. The sample shows roughly 1.6 million distinct CDR3 sequences, less than 35% of them seen only once. The specimen was cord blood. The receptor set was obtained from a newborn girl in good health.

This clonotype was counted only a few times. This rearrangement joins TRBV4-1 to TRBJ2-5, with D possibly being TRBD2 (5 bases). V lost 3 bases and J 7 bases, leaving 9 bases between the germline ends. CDR3 size: 12 residues. The germline V gene has CDR1 MGHRA and CDR2 YSYEKL. The CDR3 DNA sequence: TGCGCCAGCAGCCAGACACTAGGGACCCAGTACTTC. Protein product: CASSQTLGTQYF.

This chain links TRBV27 with TRBJ2-2, with no clear D. Germline lookup yields CDR1 MNHEY and CDR2 SMNVEV (reference sequence). Trimming shortened V by 2 bases and J by 4 bases, and 8 bases separated the two germline ends. The CDR3 runs 14 residues. CDR3 protein: CASSLMHLTGELFF. The CDR3 DNA reads TGTGCCAGCAGTTTAATGCACCTCACCGGGGAGCTGTTTTTT.

The chain has TRBV4-1 and TRBJ2-4; D may be TRBD2 (5 bases). Judging by the DNA end, TRBJ2-7 fits better; the J call may be wrong. Germline CDR1 is MGHRA and CDR2 is YSYEKL. The CDR3 runs to 18 residues. The CDR3 spells CASSQGAGTSLRTYEQYF. CDR3 DNA: TGCGCCAGCAGCCAAGGAGCTGGTACTAGTCTGCGGACGTACGAGCAGTACTTC.

This clonotype appeared a few times. The V and J genes are TRBV5-1 and TRBJ2-3, with D possibly matching TRBD2 (5 bases). Trimming removed 0 bases at V and 4 bases at J, with 12 bases between. The germline V gene encodes CDR1 SGHRS and CDR2 YFSETQ. The CDR3 is 15 residues long. CDR3 region: CASSLANLAADTQYF. The CDR3 DNA reads TGCGCCAGCAGCTTGGCCAATCTAGCTGCAGATACGCAGTATTTT.

This clonotype was counted only a few times. The chain couples TRBV14 to TRBJ2-1; 8 nucleotides agree with TRBD2. The length of the CDR3 is 17 residues. The germline V gene encodes CDR1 SGHDN and CDR2 FVKESK. Trimming at V came to 3 bases and at J to 0 bases, leaving 7 bases not matched to a gene. This CDR3 is CASSHLAGPLSYNEQFF. The CDR3 DNA sequence: TGTGCCAGCAGCCACTTAGCGGGACCCCTCTCCTACAATGAGCAGTTCTTC.

The table lists this clonotype with a few counts. The V call is TRBV6-6, the J call TRBJ1-1; D remains unclear. From germline, CDR1 is MNHNY and CDR2 SVGAGI (reference sequence). The CDR3 spans 14 residues. V was shortened by 6 bases and J by 0 bases, with 11 bases between the two germline ends. The CDR3 sequence is CASRAEAMNTEAFF. The DNA for the CDR3 is TGTGCCAGCAGGGCCGAGGCTATGAACACTGAAGCTTTCTTT.

The table lists this clonotype with a few counts. The J gene is TRBJ2-4, the V gene TRBV5-1; the match to TRBD2 covers 11 bases. The J call may not be correct, given that the DNA end is closer to TRBJ2-7. The V gene's germline CDR1 is SGHRS and CDR2 YFSETQ. The CDR3 runs 13 residues. As DNA, the CDR3 is TGCGCCAGCAAACTAGCGGGAGCCGACGAGCAGTACTTC. This gives the protein CASKLAGADEQYF.

The chain is built from TRBV20-1 and TRBJ2-1; 10 positions match TRBD2. The CDR3 consists of 17 residues. Germline V gene data show CDR1 as DFQATT and CDR2 as SNEGSKA (reference sequence). J lost 4 bases, V lost 3 bases, and 12 bases had no gene match. DNA of the CDR3: TGCAGTGCTAGTTCTCTGGCTAGCGGGGGCTATTACAATGAGCAGTTCTTC. Its translation is CSASSLASGGYYNEQFF.

The chain couples TRBV7-9 to TRBJ1-2, with TRBD1 identical over 7 bases. This CDR3 has 15 amino acids. V shed 4 bases and J 4 bases; nucleotides not matched to a gene: 9. Looked up from germline, CDR1 is SEHNR and CDR2 is FQNEAQ (reference sequence). The CDR3 loop is CASSSRQGPVYGYTF. Here the CDR3 DNA reads TGTGCCAGCAGCTCTCGACAGGGCCCTGTCTATGGCTACACCTTC.

The chain employs TRBV20-1 and TRBJ1-5; D is undetermined. The V end lost 3 bases, the J end lost 0 bases, and 24 bases lay between the germline ends. CDR1 DFQATT and CDR2 SNEGSKA come from the germline V gene (reference sequence). CDR3 length: 19 residues. CDR3 residues: CSASSHNSMAVYSNQPQHF. The CDR3 nucleotides are TGCAGTGCTAGTAGCCACAACAGCATGGCAGTTTATAGCAATCAGCCCCAGCATTTT.

Remarks on this clonotype: This may be a read error: a much more frequent sequence differs by one nucleotide. V and J are TRBV29-1 and TRBJ2-1; 9 nucleotides line up with TRBD2. The germline CDR1 and CDR2 sequences are SQVTM and ANQGSEA. The CDR3 runs 14 residues. CDR3 sequence reads: CGVVGTSTYNEQFF. The CDR3 DNA follows: TGCGGCGTTGTAGGGACTAGCACCTACAATGAGCAGTTCTTC.

V usage is TRBV4-2 and J usage is TRBJ2-4; D might be TRBD1 (6 bases). Per germline, CDR1 LGHNA and CDR2 YNFKEQ. The CDR3 has 16 amino acids. The germline V and J ends were trimmed by 4 bases and 4 bases, with 17 bases remaining between them. The CDR3 sequence: CASSPGRGLGKNIQYF. The CDR3, as DNA: TGTGCCAGCAGCCCGGGCAGGGGCCTGGGGAAAAACATTCAGTACTTC.

There are a few counts of this clonotype. The rearrangement uses TRBV6-2 or TRBV6-3 and TRBJ2-7, with 9 bases that match TRBD2. The CDR3 length is 15 residues. In germline, CDR1 is MNHEY, CDR2 SVGEGT. V lost 1 base, J lost 1 base, and 2 bases stayed unmatched. The CDR3, as DNA: TGTGCCAGCAGTTACTGGACTAGCGCATCCTACGAGCAGTACTTC. Protein sequence: CASSYWTSASYEQYF.

DNA for the CDR3: TGCAGTGCTAGTCTTCCCAGCGGGAGGGCCCGCGAGCAGTTCTTC. Translating it yields CSASLPSGRAREQFF. The V call is TRBV20-1, the J call TRBJ2-1, with 10 bases identical to TRBD2. Trimming at V came to 3 bases and at J to 10 bases, leaving 12 bases not matched to a gene. Germline V gene lookup returns CDR1 DFQATT and CDR2 SNEGSKA (reference sequence). This CDR3 comprises 15 residues.

The rearrangement links TRBV5-6 to TRBJ2-1; 9 nucleotides match TRBD2. V lost 2 bases, J lost 9 bases, and 9 bases stayed unmatched. From germline, CDR1 is SGHDT and CDR2 YYEEEE. The CDR3 consists of 15 residues. DNA of the CDR3: TGTGCCAGCAGCTTACCGGGACTAGCTAAGGTTGAGCAGTTCTTC. It is translated as CASSLPGLAKVEQFF.

DNA for the CDR3: TGTGCCAGCACCCCGGGACTAGCGCCTACCGGGGAGCTGTTTTTT. Amino acid sequence: CASTPGLAPTGELFF. The chain carries TRBV12-3 or TRBV12-4 and TRBJ2-2; TRBD2 aligns across 10 bases. CDR3 size: 15 residues. V gave up 7 bases and J gave up 5 bases; unmatched junction bases: 7.

The chain has TRBV20-1 and TRBJ2-5; D may be TRBD2 (5 bases). The CDR3 sequence is 13 residues long. V lost 3 bases, J lost 2 bases, and 10 bases lay in between. The germline CDR1 and CDR2 sequences are DFQATT and SNEGSKA (reference sequence). CDR3 region: CSASGNGQETQYF. CDR3 in DNA: TGCAGTGCTAGCGGGAACGGGCAAGAGACCCAGTACTTC.

DNA of the CDR3: TGTGCCAGCAGCCAGTCAGGACAGGCTAACACCGGGGAGCTGTTTTTT. This gives the protein CASSQSGQANTGELFF. The chain joins TRBV4-2 to TRBJ2-2; 7 positions agree with TRBD1. The germline V gene has CDR1 LGHNA and CDR2 YNFKEQ. The CDR3 sequence is 16 residues long. Trimming cost V 3 bases and J 2 bases; bases outside gene matches: 6.

This clonotype was found a few times. This chain connects TRBV20-1 to TRBJ2-7; D might be TRBD2 (5 bases). This CDR3 region has 15 residues. The V gene lost 5 bases and the J gene lost 7 bases, with 24 bases spanning the gap. Looked up from germline, CDR1 is DFQATT and CDR2 is SNEGSKA (reference sequence). CDR3 sequence reads: CSAEISERPYNEQYF. DNA of the CDR3: TGCAGTGCTGAGATCAGTGAGCGGCCATACAATGAGCAGTACTTC.

CDR3 sequence reads: CASSFSAFNYGYTF. The CDR3 coding sequence is TGTGCCAGCAGTTTCTCGGCCTTTAACTATGGCTACACCTTC. The V and J genes are TRBV12-3 or TRBV12-4 and TRBJ1-2; no clear D. This CDR3 has 14 amino acids. The V and J ends lost 3 bases and 1 base respectively, with 9 bases between them.

A few counts support this clonotype. The chain carries TRBV20-1 and TRBJ2-1; 11 bases fit TRBD2. V was pared by 3 bases and J by 6 bases, with 7 bases of the junction left unmatched. CDR1 is DFQATT, CDR2 SNEGSKA, per germline (reference sequence). CDR3 length equals 15 residues. CDR3 region: CSARISGGATNEQFF. The CDR3, as DNA: TGCAGTGCTAGGATTAGCGGGGGGGCTACCAATGAGCAGTTCTTC.